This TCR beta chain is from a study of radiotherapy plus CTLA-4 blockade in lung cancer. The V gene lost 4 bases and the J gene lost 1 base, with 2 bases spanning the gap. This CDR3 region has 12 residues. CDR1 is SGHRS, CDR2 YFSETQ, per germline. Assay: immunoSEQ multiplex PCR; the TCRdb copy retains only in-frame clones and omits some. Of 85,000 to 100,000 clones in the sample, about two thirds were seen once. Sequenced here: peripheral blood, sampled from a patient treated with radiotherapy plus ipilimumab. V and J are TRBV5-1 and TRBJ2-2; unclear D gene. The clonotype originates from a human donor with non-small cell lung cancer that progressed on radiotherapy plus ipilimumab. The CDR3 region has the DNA TGCGCCAGCAGCGTGAACACCGGGGAGCTGTTTTTT. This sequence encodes CASSVNTGELFF.